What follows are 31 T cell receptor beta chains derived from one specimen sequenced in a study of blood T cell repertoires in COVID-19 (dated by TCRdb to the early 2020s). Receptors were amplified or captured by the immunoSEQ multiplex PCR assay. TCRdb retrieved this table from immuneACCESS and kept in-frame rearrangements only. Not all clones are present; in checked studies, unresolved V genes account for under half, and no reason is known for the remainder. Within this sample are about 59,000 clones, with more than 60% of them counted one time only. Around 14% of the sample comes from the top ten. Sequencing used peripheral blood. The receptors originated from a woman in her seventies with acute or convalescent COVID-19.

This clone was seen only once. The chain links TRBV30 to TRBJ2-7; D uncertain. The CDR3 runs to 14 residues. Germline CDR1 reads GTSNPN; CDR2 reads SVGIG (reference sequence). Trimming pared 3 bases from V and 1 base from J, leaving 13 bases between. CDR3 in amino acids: CAWRPVTLSYEQYF. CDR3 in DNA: TGTGCCTGGAGACCGGTCACTTTGTCCTACGAGCAGTACTTC. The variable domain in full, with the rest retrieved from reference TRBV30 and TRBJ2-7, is SQTIHQWPATLVQPVGSPLSLECTVEGTSNPNLYWYRQAAGRGLQLLFYSVGIGQISSEVPQNLSASRPQDRQFILSSKKLLLSDSGFYLCAWRPVTLSYEQYFGPGTRLTVT.

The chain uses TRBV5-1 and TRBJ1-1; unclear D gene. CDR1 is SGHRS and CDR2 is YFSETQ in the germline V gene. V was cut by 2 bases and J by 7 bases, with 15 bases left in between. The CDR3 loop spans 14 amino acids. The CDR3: CASSFGWGGGEAFF. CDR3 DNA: TGCGCCAGCAGCTTCGGATGGGGTGGAGGTGAAGCTTTCTTT.

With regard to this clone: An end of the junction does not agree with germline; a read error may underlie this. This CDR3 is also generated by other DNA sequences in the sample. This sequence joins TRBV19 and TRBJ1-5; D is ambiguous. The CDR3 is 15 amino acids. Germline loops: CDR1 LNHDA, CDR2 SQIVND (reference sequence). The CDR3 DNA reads TGTGCTAGTAGTATAGGCGGGAGCCGAATCCAGCCCCAGCATTTT. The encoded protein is CASSIGGSRIQPQHF.

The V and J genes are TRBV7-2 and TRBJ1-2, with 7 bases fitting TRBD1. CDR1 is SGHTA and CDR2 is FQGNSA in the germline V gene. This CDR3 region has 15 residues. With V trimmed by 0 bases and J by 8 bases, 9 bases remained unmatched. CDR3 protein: CASSLALGQGGGYTF. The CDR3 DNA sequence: TGTGCCAGCAGCTTAGCTTTGGGCCAGGGGGGAGGCTACACCTTC.

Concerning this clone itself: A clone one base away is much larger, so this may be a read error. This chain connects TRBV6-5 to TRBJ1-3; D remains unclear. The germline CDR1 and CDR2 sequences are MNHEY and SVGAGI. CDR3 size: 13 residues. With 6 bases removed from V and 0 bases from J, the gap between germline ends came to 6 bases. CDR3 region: CASSASSGNTIYF. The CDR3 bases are TGTGCCAGCAGCGCCAGCTCTGGAAACACCATATATTTT.

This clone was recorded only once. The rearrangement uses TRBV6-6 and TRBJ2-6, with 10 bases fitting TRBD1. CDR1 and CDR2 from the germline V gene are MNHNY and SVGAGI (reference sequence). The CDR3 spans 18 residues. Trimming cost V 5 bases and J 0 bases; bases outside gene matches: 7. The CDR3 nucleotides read TGTGCCAGCAGTCGACAGGGGGCGACACTCTCTGGGGCCAACGTCCTGACTTTC. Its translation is CASSRQGATLSGANVLTF.

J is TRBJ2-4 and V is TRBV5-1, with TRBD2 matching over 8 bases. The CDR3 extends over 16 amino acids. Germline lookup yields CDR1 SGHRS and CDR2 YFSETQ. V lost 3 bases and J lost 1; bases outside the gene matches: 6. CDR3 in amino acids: CASSSGTSTAKNIQYF. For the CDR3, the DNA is TGCGCCAGCAGCTCGGGGACTAGTACTGCCAAAAACATTCAGTACTTC.

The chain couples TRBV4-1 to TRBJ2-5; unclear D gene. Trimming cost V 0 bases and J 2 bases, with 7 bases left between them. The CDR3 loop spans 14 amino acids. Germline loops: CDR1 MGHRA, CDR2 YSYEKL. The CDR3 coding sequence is TGCGCCAGCAGCCAAGATACAGTACAAGAGACCCAGTACTTC. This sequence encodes CASSQDTVQETQYF.

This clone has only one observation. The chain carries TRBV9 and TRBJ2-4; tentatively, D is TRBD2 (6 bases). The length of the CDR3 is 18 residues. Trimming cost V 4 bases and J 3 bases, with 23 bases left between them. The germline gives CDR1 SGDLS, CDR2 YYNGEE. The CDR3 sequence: CASSSNTQGTGDKNIQYF. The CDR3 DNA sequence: TGTGCCAGCAGCTCAAACACCCAGGGAACGGGGGACAAAAACATTCAGTACTTC.

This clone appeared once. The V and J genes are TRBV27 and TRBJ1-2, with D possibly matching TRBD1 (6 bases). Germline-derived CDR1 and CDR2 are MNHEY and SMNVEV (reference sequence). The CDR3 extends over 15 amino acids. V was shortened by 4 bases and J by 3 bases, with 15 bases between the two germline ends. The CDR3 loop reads CASSSWTENHYGYTF. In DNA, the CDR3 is TGTGCCAGCAGTTCTTGGACAGAGAATCACTATGGCTACACCTTC.

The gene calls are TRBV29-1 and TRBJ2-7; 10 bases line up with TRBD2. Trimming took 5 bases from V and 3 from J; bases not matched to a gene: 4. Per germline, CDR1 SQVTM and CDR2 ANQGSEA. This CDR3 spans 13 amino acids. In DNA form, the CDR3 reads TGCAGCGTTTCTCTAGCGGGGGTCTACGAGCAGTACTTC. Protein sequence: CSVSLAGVYEQYF.

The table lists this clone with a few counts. The CDR3 reads CSVEDISPRRTEAFF. Here the CDR3 DNA reads TGCAGCGTTGAAGATATATCGCCGAGGAGGACTGAAGCTTTCTTT. This sequence joins TRBV29-1 and TRBJ1-1; D gene uncertain. The CDR3 has 15 amino acids. CDR1 SQVTM and CDR2 ANQGSEA come from the germline V gene. Deletions cut 0 bases from V and 5 bases from J, with 16 bases between.

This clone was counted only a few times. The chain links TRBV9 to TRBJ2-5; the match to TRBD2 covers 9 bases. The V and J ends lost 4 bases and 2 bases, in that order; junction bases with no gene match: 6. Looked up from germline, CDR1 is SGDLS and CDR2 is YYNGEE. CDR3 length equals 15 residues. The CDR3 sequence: CASSLMRGGQETQYF. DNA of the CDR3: TGTGCCAGCAGCCTAATGCGGGGGGGACAAGAGACCCAGTACTTC.

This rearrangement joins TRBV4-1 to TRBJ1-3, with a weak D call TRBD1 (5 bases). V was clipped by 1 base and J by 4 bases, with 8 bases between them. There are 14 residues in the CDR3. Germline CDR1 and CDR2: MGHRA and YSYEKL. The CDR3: CASSQGQQGNTIYF. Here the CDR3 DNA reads TGCGCCAGCAGCCAAGGACAGCAAGGAAACACCATATATTTT.

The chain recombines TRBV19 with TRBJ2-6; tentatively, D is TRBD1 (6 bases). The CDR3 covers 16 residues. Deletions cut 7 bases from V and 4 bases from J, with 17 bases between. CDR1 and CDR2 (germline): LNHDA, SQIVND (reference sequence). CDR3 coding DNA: TGTGCCAGTAATATCAGGGGCGCATCCGGGGCCAACGTCCTGACTTTC. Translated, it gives CASNIRGASGANVLTF.

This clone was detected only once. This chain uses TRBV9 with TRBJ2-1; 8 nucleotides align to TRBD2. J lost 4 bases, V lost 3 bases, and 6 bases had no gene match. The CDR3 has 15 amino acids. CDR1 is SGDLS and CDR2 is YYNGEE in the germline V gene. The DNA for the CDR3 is TGTGCCAGCAGCGCCGCGGGGGGCGAGTACAATGAGCAGTTCTTC. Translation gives CASSAAGGEYNEQFF.

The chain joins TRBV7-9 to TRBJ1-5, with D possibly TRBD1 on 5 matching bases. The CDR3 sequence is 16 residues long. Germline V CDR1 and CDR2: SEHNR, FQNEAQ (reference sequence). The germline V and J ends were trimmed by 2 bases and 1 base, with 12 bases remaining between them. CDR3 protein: CASSLRGDGSNQPQHF. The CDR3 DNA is TGTGCCAGCAGCTTAAGGGGCGATGGGAGCAATCAGCCCCAGCATTTT.

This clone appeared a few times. CDR3 DNA sequence: TGTGCCAGCAGCGTAGAAAGAGATCAGCCCCAGCATTTT. This codes for CASSVERDQPQHF. The V call is TRBV9, the J call TRBJ1-5; no firm D call. The V end was cut by 0 bases, the J end by 5 bases, with 6 bases between. CDR3 length: 13 amino acids. The germline V gene encodes CDR1 SGDLS and CDR2 YYNGEE.

The CDR3 reads CAINPDSSNTGELFF. The DNA for the CDR3 is TGCGCCATCAACCCGGACAGTTCGAACACCGGGGAGCTGTTTTTT. This chain links TRBV10-2 with TRBJ2-2, with D possibly matching TRBD1 (6 bases). Trimming stripped 10 bases from V and 0 bases from J, with 15 bases between. The CDR3 runs 15 residues. The germline V gene has CDR1 WSHSY and CDR2 SAAADI.

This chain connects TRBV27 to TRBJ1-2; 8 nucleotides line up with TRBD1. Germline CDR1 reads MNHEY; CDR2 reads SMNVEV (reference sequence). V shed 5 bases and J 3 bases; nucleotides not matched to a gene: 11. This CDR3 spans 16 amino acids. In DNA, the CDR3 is TGTGCCAGCAGTCACACCGACAGGGGAAGAGACTATGGCTACACCTTC. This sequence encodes CASSHTDRGRDYGYTF.

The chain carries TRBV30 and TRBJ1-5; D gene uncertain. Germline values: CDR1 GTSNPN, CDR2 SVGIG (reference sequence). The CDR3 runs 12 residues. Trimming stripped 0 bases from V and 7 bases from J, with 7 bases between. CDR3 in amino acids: CAWSVNTQPQHF. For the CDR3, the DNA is TGTGCCTGGAGTGTAAACACCCAGCCCCAGCATTTT.

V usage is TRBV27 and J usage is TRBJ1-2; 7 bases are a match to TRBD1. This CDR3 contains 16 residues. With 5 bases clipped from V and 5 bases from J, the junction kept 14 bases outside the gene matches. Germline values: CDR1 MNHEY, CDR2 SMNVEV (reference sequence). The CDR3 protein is CASSPSLGQVIYGYTF. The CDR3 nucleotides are TGTGCCAGCAGTCCCTCTCTAGGACAGGTCATTTATGGCTACACCTTC.

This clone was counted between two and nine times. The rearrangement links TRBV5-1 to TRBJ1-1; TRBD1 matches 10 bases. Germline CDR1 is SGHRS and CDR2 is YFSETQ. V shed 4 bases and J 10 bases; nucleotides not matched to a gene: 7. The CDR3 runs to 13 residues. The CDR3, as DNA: TGCGCCAGCAGCGCGGGACAGGGGCCAGGAGCTTTCTTT. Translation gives CASSAGQGPGAFF.

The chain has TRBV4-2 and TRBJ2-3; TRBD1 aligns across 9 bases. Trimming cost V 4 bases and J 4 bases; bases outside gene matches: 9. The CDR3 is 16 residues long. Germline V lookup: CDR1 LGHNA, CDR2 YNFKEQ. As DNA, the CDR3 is TGTGCCAGCAGCCTAAGGGGACAGGGTGTTGCAGATACGCAGTATTTT. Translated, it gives CASSLRGQGVADTQYF.

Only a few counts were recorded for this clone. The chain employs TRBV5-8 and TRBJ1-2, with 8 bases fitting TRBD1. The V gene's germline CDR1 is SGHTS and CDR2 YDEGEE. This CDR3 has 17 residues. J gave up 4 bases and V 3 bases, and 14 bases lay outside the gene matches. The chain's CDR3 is CASSSSGTGPSFYGYTF. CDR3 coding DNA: TGTGCCAGCAGCTCCTCCGGGACAGGCCCCTCTTTCTATGGCTACACCTTC.

The CDR3 DNA reads as TGTGCCAGCAGTGATCGGGGAAAACGGCCCCAGCATTTT. This gives the protein CASSDRGKRPQHF. The J gene is TRBJ1-5, the V gene TRBV2; unclear D gene. Germline lookup yields CDR1 SNHLY and CDR2 FYNNEI. The CDR3 runs to 13 residues. V lost 3 bases to trimming and J lost 9 bases, with 12 bases between them.

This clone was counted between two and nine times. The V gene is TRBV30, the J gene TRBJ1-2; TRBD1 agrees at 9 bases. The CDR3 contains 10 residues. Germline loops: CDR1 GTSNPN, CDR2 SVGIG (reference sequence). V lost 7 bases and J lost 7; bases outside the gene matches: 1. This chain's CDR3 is CALDRGGYTF. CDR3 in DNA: TGTGCCTTGGACAGGGGTGGCTACACCTTC.

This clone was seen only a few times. In nucleotides, the CDR3 is TGTGCCAGCAGACCAGGACAGGGCCCTCAGTTCTTC. It yields the protein CASRPGQGPQFF. The chain is built from TRBV7-9 and TRBJ2-1, with 8 bases aligning to TRBD1. From germline, CDR1 is SEHNR and CDR2 FQNEAQ (reference sequence). The CDR3 extends over 12 amino acids. The junction had 8 bases not matched to a gene; V was cut back by 6 bases and J by 13 bases.

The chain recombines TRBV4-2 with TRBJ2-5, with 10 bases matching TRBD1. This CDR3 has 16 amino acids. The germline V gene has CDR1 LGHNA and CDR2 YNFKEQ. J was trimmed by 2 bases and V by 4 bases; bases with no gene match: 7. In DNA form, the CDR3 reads TGTGCCAGCAGCCGACAAACGGGACAGGGGCAAGAGACCCAGTACTTC. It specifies CASSRQTGQGQETQYF.

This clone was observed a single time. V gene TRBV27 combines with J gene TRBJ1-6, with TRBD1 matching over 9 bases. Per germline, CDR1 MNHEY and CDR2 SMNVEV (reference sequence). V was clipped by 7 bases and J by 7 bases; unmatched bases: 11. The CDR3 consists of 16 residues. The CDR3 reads CASTAGTGIVNSPLHF. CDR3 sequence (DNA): TGTGCCAGCACCGCCGGGACAGGGATAGTAAATTCACCCCTCCACTTT.

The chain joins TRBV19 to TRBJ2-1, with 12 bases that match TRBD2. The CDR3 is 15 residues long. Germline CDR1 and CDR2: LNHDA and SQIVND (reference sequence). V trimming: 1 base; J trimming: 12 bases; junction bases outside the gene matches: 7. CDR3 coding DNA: TGTGCCAGTAGTATAGCGGGGCTAGCGGGGGGGAGGCAGTTCTTC. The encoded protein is CASSIAGLAGGRQFF.